Reported below is one T cell receptor beta chain. Other DNA sequences in this specimen translate into the identical CDR3. Per the authors' pipeline: Using reference gene primer amplification, nucleated cell counts were estimated. Assay: immunoSEQ multiplex PCR; the TCRdb copy retains only in-frame clones and omits some. V and J calls and clone size follow that table, whereas D and trimming were derived from the DNA. The sample carries a few hundred thousand clones, roughly 82% recorded once. The CDR3 has 13 residues. Per germline, CDR1 MNHEY and CDR2 SVGAGI. The V segment lost 2 bases and the J segment 9 bases; nucleotides outside the gene matches: 6. This specimen comes from a study of blood T cell repertoires in COVID-19. Across the whole study: Sample material is recorded as cDNA or gDNA derived from T cells, B-cell-depleted T cells, or PBMCs.

The receptor comes from a woman in her thirties or forties who had recovered from COVID-19. The sequenced material came from peripheral blood. The gene calls are TRBV6-5 and TRBJ1-1; 7 bases map to TRBD1. CDR3 protein: CASSYPEGAKAFF. In nucleotides, the CDR3 is TGTGCCAGCAGTTACCCCGAGGGGGCGAAAGCTTTCTTT.